The entry below gives a single T cell receptor (beta chain) sequence along with its context. Patients from Seattle were sampled longitudinally, starting during active infection. This sample was taken from a study of blood T cell repertoires in COVID-19. TCRdb keeps only in-frame clones here, not all; method: immunoSEQ multiplex PCR. Of under 450,000 clones in the sample, around 88% were seen once. Sequenced input: peripheral blood. This TCR derives from a woman aged 50 to 60 with COVID-19, enrolled during active disease.

The CDR3 bases are TGTGCCAGCAGCCAAGGGGTGGGGCAGGACTCCTACGAGCAGTACTTC. This translates into CASSQGVGQDSYEQYF. The rearrangement uses TRBV4-2 and TRBJ2-7, with D perhaps matching TRBD1 (5 bases). The CDR3 covers 16 residues. Germline CDR1 reads LGHNA; CDR2 reads YNFKEQ. V was pared by 1 base and J by 0 bases, with 13 bases between.